This entry lists 8 T cell receptor beta chains sequenced from one sample in a study of vaccination effects on CD4 cells after COVID-19. Their antigen targets remain unknown. This table comes from immunoSEQ multiplex PCR, and its TCRdb copy is limited to in-frame clones, with some not included. The sample contains more than 50,000 clones, about 80% of which appear only once. Ahead of sequencing, the ViraFEST assay grew antigen-specific CD4+ T cells using viral peptide pools. Researchers isolated CD4+ T cells once approximately 10 days of culture had elapsed. Vaccine administered to participants consisted of two doses of either BNT162b2 or mRNA-1273. The specimen comprised CD4+ T cells from PBMCs cultured with HCoV-OC43 spike peptides, sampled after COVID-19 vaccination. Documented subset: HCoV-OC43 spike overlapping peptide pool stimulation. The receptors derive from a human donor who received a COVID-19 vaccine.

V usage is TRBV4-3 and J usage is TRBJ2-2, with D possibly being TRBD2 (6 bases). The CDR3 spans 15 residues. CDR1 is LGHNA and CDR2 is YSLEER in the germline V gene. V was cut by 5 bases and J by 7 bases, with 17 bases left in between. CDR3 loop: CASSSRAGQGGELFF. DNA of the CDR3: TGCGCCAGCAGCTCGCGGGCGGGGCAAGGCGGGGAGCTGTTTTTT.

The chain recombines TRBV19 with TRBJ1-5; no firm D call. Germline CDR1 reads LNHDA; CDR2 reads SQIVND (reference sequence). V lost 4 bases to trimming and J lost 4 bases, with 8 bases between them. The length of the CDR3 is 13 residues. Here the CDR3 reads CASSTGSNQPQHF. Written as DNA, the CDR3 is TGTGCCAGTAGTACTGGGTCTAATCAGCCCCAGCATTTT.

This chain joins TRBV7-2 and TRBJ1-2; 7 bases are shared with TRBD1. Losses at the gene ends were 3 bases for V and 5 bases for J; bases not matched to a gene: 9. From germline, CDR1 is SGHTA and CDR2 FQGNSA. The length of the CDR3 is 15 residues. The CDR3 is CASSLTGSGGYGYTF. CDR3 nucleotide sequence: TGTGCCAGCAGCTTGACAGGGAGCGGTGGGTATGGCTACACCTTC.

This chain connects TRBV15 to TRBJ1-2, with a weak D call TRBD1 (6 bases). V was shortened by 5 bases and J by 4 bases, with 8 bases between the two germline ends. Germline V gives CDR1 LNHNV, CDR2 YYDKDF (reference sequence). The CDR3 is made up of 12 amino acids. The CDR3 loop is CATSRDTYGYTF. CDR3 sequence (DNA): TGTGCCACCAGCCGGGACACCTATGGCTACACCTTC.

The V and J genes are TRBV7-2 and TRBJ2-3; 12 nucleotides match TRBD2. The ends lost 5 bases at V and 5 bases at J; junction bases unmatched: 5. The CDR3 spans 15 residues. Germline assignment: CDR1 SGHTA and CDR2 FQGNSA. CDR3 region: CASSASGGVEDTQYF. CDR3 in DNA: TGTGCCAGCAGCGCTAGCGGGGGGGTGGAAGATACGCAGTATTTT.

The CDR3: CASSPRRGGRNEQFF. The CDR3, as DNA: TGTGCCAGCAGCCCTCGGAGGGGCGGCCGAAATGAGCAGTTCTTC. V is TRBV7-3 and J is TRBJ2-1, with D perhaps TRBD2 (6 bases). In germline, CDR1 is SGHTA, CDR2 FQGTGA. V was cut by 5 bases and J by 7 bases, with 18 bases left in between. The CDR3 spans 15 residues.

This clone occurred a few times. The J gene is TRBJ1-2, the V gene TRBV5-1; D call uncertain. Germline V gene data show CDR1 as SGHRS and CDR2 as YFSETQ. V dropped 4 bases and J dropped 4 bases, with 14 bases sitting between them. This CDR3 is built from 14 residues. The CDR3 nucleotides are TGCGCCAGCAGCCCTGAACCCGGGATCTATGGCTACACCTTC. This sequence encodes CASSPEPGIYGYTF.

This clone appeared a few times. The V call is TRBV18, the J call TRBJ1-5; D may be TRBD1 (6 bases). Germline assignment: CDR1 KGHSH and CDR2 LQKENI. The CDR3 sequence is 17 residues long. Trimming shortened V by 6 bases and J by 2 bases, and 20 bases separated the two germline ends. The CDR3 nucleotides read TGTGCCAGCTCGCCCAGGGGTGGGGGTATTGGCAATCAGCCCCAGCATTTT. Encoded protein: CASSPRGGGIGNQPQHF.